This section outlines one T cell receptor beta chain sequence together with its context. From around 500 ng of total RNA, TCR beta-specific cDNA was reverse-transcribed using a constant-region primer. TCR beta libraries came from three nested multiplex PCR rounds using slightly modified ARM-PCR. TRBV1-TRBV30 forward primers paired with a C-beta reverse primer were used in the first two PCR rounds, which ran roughly 9 cycles each. From the multiplex PCR reads, TCRdb called clonotypes with MiXCR, one entry per CDR3 protein. The data contain around 120,000 distinct CDR3 sequences, around 62% of them singletons. The record originates from a study of tumor-infiltrating lymphocytes in primary liver carcinoma. Study summary: Among the tumors, stages were T1-T3 N0M0 and sizes roughly 4 to 10 cm.

The CDR3 is 18 residues long. The germline gives CDR1 SGHDT, CDR2 YYEEEE. V lost 2 bases to trimming and J lost 8 bases, with 26 bases between them. Co-extraction of both nucleic acids (RNA and DNA) used roughly 19-33 mg of unsorted bulk tissue. Separate regions, five per tumor, were sampled. Sequenced material: liver tumor tissue from sampling region 1. Subset defined: tumor region T1, superior pole. This clonotype was sampled from a woman in her fifties or sixties with primary liver carcinoma and hepatitis B virus infection. The rearrangement uses TRBV5-6 and TRBJ2-1; D possibly corresponds to TRBD2 (7 bases). Written as DNA, the CDR3 is TGTGCCAGCAGCTTTCGGGTAGGGGGACTAATCGCCAACGATGAGCAGTTCTTC. This translates into CASSFRVGGLIANDEQFF.